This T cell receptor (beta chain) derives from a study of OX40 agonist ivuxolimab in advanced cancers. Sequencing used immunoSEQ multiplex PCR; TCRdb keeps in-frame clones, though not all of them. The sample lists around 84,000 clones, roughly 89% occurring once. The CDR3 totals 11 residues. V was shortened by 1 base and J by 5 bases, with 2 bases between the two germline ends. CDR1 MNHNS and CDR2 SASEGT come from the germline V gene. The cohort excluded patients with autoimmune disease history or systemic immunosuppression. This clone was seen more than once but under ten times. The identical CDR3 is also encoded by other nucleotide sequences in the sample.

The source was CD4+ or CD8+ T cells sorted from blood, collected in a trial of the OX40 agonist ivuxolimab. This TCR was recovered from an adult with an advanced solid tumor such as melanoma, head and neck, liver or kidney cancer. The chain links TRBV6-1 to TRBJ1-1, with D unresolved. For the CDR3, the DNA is TGTGCCAGCAGTGAAGGGACTGAAGCTTTCTTT. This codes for CASSEGTEAFF.